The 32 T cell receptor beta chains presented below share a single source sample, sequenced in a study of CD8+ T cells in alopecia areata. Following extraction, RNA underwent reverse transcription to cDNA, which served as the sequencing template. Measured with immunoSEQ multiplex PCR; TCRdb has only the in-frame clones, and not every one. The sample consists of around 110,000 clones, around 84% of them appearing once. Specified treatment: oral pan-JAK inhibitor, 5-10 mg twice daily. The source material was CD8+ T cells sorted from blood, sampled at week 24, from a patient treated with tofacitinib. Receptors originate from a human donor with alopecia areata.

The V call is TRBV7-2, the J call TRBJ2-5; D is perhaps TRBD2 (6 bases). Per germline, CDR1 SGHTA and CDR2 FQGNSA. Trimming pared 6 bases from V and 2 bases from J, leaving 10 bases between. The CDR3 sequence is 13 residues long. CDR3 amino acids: CASRSGTQETQYF. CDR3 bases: TGTGCCAGCAGGTCTGGGACTCAAGAGACCCAGTACTTC.

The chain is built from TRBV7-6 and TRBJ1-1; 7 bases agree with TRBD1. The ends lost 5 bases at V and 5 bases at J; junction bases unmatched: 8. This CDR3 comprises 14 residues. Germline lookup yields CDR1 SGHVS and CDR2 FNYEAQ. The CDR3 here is CASSRQGEFTEAFF. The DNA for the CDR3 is TGTGCCAGCAGCCGACAGGGTGAGTTTACTGAAGCTTTCTTT.

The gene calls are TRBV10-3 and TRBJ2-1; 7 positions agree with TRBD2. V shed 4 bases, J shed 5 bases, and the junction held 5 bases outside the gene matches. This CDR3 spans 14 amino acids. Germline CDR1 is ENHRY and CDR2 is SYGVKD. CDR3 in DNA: TGTGCCATCAGTGGTAATGGGGGGGACAATGAGCAGTTCTTC. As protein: CAISGNGGDNEQFF.

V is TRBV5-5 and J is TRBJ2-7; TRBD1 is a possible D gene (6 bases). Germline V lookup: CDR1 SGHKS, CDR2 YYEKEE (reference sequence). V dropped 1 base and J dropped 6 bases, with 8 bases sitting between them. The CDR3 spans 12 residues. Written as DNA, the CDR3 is TGTGCCAGCAGCTTGACAGGGACCGAGCAGTACTTC. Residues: CASSLTGTEQYF.

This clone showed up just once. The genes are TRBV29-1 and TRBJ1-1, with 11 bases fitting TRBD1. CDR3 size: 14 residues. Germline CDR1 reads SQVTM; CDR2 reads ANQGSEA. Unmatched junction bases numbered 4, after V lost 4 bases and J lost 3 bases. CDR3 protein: CSVAGTGGHTEAFF. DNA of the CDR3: TGCAGCGTTGCCGGGACAGGGGGGCACACTGAAGCTTTCTTT.

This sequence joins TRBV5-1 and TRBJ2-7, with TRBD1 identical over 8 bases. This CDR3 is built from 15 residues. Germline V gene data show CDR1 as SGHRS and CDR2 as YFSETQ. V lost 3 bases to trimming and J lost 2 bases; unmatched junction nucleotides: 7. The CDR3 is CASSWARDRPYEQYF. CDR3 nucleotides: TGCGCCAGCAGCTGGGCGAGGGACAGGCCCTACGAGCAGTACTTC.

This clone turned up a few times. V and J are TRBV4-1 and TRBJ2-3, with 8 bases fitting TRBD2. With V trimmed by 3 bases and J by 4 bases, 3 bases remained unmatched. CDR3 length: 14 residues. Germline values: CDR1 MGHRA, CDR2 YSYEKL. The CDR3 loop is CASSQGLVADTQYF. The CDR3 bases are TGCGCCAGCAGCCAGGGACTAGTTGCAGATACGCAGTATTTT.

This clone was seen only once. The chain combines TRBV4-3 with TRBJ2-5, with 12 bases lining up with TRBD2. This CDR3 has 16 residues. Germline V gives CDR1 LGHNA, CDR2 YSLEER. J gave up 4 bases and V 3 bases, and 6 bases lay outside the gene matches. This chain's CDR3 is CASSQSLAGGRETQYF. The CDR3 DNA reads TGCGCCAGCAGCCAGTCACTAGCGGGGGGTCGAGAGACCCAGTACTTC.

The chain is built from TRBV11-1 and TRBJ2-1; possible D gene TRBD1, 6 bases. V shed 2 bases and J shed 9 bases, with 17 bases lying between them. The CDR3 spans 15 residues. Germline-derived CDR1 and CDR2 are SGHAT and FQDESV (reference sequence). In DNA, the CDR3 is TGTGCCAGCAGCTTATCTTTGGGAAAGGGGGTTGAGCAGTTCTTC. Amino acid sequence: CASSLSLGKGVEQFF.

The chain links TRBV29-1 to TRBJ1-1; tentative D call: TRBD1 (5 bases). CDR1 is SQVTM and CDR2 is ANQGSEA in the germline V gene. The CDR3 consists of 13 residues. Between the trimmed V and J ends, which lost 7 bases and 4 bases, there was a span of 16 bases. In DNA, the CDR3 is TGCAGCGGACTGACGGGGGGTGGCACTGAAGCTTTCTTT. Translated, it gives CSGLTGGGTEAFF.

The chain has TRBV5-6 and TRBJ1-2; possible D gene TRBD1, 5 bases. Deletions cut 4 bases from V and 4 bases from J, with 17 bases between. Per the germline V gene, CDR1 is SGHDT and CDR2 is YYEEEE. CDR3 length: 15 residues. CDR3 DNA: TGTGCCAGCAGCCCGGCCGGGACGGGACCCTATGGCTACACCTTC. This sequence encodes CASSPAGTGPYGYTF.

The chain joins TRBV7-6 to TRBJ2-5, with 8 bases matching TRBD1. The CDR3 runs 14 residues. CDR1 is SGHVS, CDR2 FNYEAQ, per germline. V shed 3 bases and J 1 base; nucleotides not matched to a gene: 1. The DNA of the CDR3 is TGTGCCAGCAGCTTCGGACAGGGCCAAGAGACCCAGTACTTC. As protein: CASSFGQGQETQYF.

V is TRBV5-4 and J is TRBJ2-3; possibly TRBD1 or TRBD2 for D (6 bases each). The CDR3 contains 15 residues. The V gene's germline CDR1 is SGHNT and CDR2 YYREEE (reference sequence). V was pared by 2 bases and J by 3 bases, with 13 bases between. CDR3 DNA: TGTGCCAGCAGCTTAAGGGGGGCCGGTACAGATACGCAGTATTTT. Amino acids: CASSLRGAGTDTQYF.

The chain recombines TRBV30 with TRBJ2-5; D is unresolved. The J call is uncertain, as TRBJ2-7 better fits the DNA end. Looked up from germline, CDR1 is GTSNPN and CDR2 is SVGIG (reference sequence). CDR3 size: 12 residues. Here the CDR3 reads CAWSGSNHEQYF. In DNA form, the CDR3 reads TGTGCCTGGAGTGGTAGTAACCACGAGCAGTACTTC.

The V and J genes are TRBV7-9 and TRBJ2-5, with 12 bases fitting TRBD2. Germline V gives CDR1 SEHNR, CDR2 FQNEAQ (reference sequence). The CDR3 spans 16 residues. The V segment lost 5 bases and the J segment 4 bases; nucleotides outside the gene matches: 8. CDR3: CASSRPGLAGLETQYF. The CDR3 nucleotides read TGTGCCAGCAGCCGTCCGGGACTAGCGGGTCTAGAGACCCAGTACTTC.

In nucleotides, the CDR3 is TGTGCCAGCAGCTTCGGACAGGGGACTGAAGCTTTCTTT. Translating gives CASSFGQGTEAFF. This chain joins TRBV7-6 and TRBJ1-1; 9 nucleotides align to TRBD1. V trimming: 3 bases; J trimming: 5 bases; junction bases outside the gene matches: 1. The CDR3 loop spans 13 amino acids. Looked up from germline, CDR1 is SGHVS and CDR2 is FNYEAQ. The entire variable domain, with the rest obtained from reference TRBV7-6 and TRBJ1-1, is as follows: GAGVSQSPRYKVTKRGQDVALRCDPISGHVSLYWYRQALGQGPEFLTYFNYEAQQDKSGLPNDRFSAERPEGSISTLTIQRTEQRDSAMYRCASSFGQGTEAFFGQGTRLTVV.

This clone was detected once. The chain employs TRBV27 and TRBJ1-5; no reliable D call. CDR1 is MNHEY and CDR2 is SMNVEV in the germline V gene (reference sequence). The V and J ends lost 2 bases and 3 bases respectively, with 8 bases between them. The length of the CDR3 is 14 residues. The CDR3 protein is CASSLGPTNQPQHF. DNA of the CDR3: TGTGCCAGCAGTTTAGGCCCCACCAATCAGCCCCAGCATTTT.

The CDR3 DNA reads TGTGCCAGCAAGGGTAGCGGGGAGGGCCAAGAGACCCAGTACTTC. Translated: CASKGSGEGQETQYF. The rearrangement joins TRBV7-9 to TRBJ2-5, with 8 positions matching TRBD2. The germline CDR1 and CDR2 sequences are SEHNR and FQNEAQ (reference sequence). CDR3 length: 15 amino acids. After removal of 7 bases from V and 1 base from J, the junction contained 8 bases not matched to a gene.

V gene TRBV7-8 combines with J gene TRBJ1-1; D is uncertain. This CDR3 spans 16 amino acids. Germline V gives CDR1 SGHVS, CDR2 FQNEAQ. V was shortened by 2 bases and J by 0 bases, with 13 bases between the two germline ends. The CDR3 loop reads CASSLPGIYMNTEAFF. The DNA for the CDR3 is TGTGCCAGCAGCTTACCGGGGATTTACATGAACACTGAAGCTTTCTTT.

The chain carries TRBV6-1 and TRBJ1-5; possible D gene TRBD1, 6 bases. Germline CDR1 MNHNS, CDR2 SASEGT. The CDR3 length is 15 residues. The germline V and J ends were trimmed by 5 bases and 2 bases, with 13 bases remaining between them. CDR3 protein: CASSHRVVGNQPQHF. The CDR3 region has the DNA TGTGCCAGCAGTCACAGGGTGGTTGGCAATCAGCCCCAGCATTTT.

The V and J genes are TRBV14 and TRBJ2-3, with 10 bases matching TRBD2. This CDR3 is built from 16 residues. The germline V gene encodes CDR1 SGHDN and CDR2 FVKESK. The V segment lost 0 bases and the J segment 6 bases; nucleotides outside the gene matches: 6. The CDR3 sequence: CASSQDASGGLDTQYF. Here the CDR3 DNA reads TGTGCCAGCAGCCAAGATGCTAGCGGGGGTCTGGATACGCAGTATTTT.

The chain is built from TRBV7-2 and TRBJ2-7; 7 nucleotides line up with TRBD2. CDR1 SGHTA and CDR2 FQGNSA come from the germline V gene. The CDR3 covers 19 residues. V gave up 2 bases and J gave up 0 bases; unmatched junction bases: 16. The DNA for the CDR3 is TGTGCCAGCAGCTTATATGGGAGGGGCACAGCGGCGATCTCCTACGAGCAGTACTTC. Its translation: CASSLYGRGTAAISYEQYF.

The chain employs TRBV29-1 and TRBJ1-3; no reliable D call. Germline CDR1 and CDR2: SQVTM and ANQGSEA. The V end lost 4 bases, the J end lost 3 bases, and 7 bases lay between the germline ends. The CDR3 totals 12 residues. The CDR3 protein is CSVAGGGNTIYF. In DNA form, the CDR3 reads TGCAGCGTTGCAGGTGGTGGAAACACCATATATTTT.

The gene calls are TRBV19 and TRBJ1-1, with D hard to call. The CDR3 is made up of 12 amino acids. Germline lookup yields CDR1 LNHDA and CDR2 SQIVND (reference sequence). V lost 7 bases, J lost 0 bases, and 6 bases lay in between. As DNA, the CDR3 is TGTGCCAGTAATGGGGTGAACACTGAAGCTTTCTTT. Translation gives CASNGVNTEAFF. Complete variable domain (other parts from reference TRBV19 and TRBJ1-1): DGGITQSPKYLFRKEGQNVTLSCEQNLNHDAMYWYRQDPGQGLRLIYYSQIVNDFQKGDIAEGYSVSREKKESFPLTVTSAQKNPTAFYLCASNGVNTEAFFGQGTRLTVV.

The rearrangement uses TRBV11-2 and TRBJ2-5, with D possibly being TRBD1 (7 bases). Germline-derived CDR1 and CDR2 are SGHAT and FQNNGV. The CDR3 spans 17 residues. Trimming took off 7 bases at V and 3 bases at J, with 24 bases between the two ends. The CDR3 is CASTFSGGTAKKETQYF. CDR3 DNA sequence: TGTGCCAGCACCTTCTCCGGCGGGACAGCAAAAAAAGAGACCCAGTACTTC.

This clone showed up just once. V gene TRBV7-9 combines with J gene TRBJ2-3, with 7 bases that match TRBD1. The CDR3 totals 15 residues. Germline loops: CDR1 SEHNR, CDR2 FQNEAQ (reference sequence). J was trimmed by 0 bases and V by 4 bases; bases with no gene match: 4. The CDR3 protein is CASSSRDRSTDTQYF. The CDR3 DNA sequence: TGTGCCAGCAGCTCCCGGGACAGAAGCACAGATACGCAGTATTTT.

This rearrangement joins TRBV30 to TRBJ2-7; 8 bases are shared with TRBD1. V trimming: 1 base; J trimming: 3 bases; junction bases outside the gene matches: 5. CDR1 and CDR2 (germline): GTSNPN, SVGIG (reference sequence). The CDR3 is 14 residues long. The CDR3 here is CAWSGTGYLYEQYF. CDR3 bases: TGTGCCTGGAGTGGGACAGGGTACCTCTACGAGCAGTACTTC.

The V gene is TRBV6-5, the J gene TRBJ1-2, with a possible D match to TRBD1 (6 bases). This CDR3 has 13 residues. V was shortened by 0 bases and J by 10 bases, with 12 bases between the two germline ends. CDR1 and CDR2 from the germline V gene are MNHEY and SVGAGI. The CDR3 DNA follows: TGTGCCAGCAGTTACTCTTTAGACAGGATCTACACCTTC. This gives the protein CASSYSLDRIYTF.

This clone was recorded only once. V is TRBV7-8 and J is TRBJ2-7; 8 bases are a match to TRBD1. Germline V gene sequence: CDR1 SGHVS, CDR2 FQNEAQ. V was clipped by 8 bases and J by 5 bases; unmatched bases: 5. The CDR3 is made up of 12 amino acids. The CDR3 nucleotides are TGTGCCAGCGGACAGGGACATGACGAGCAGTACTTC. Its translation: CASGQGHDEQYF.

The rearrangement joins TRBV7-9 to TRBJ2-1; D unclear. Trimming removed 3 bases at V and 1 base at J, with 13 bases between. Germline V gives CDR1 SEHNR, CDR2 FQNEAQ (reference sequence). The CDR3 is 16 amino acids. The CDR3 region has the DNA TGTGCCAGCAGCTTCTCTCGGGTTAATTCCTACAATGAGCAGTTCTTC. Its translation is CASSFSRVNSYNEQFF. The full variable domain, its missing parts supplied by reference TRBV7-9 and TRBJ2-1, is DTGVSQNPRHKITKRGQNVTFRCDPISEHNRLYWYRQTLGQGPEFLTYFQNEAQLEKSRLLSDRFSAERPKGSFSTLEIQRTEQGDSAMYLCASSFSRVNSYNEQFFGPGTRLTVL.

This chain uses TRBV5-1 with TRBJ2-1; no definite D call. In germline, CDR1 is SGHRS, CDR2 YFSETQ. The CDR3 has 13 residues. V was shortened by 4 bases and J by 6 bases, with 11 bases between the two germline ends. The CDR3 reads CASSVPGPNEQFF. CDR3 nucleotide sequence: TGCGCCAGCAGCGTTCCGGGCCCCAATGAGCAGTTCTTC.

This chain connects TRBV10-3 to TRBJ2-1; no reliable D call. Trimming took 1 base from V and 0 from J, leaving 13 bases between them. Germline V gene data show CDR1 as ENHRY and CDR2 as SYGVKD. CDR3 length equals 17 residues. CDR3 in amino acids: CAISEFATPRSYNEQFF. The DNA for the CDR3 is TGTGCCATCAGTGAGTTCGCGACACCTCGCTCCTACAATGAGCAGTTCTTC.